The rows below give T cell receptor beta chains drawn from one sample of a study of liver allograft versus peripheral blood T cells. TCRdb re-derived calls from the reads in MiXCR, one entry per CDR3 protein. Of more than 10,000 distinct CDR3 sequences listed, under 20% are singletons. The source is a human patient who had a liver transplant. Some T cells may be the graft donor's. Each CDR3 is given with its conserved first and last residue. The D gene is left open where the match is weak. The size entry is marked missing in some rows and otherwise reads once, few, many or a size class.

d_call: TRBD1; v_call: TRBV20-1; clone_size: few; j_call: TRBJ1-1; cdr3_nt: TGCAGTGCTAGGTCGGGACAGGGGGCAGGGACTGAAGCTTTCTTT; cdr3_aa: CSARSGQGAGTEAFF
d_call: NA; v_call: TRBV18; clone_size: many; j_call: TRBJ1-1; cdr3_nt: TGTGCCAGCTCACCAGGGGGAGCGGCTGAAGCTTTCTTT; cdr3_aa: CASSPGGAAEAFF
d_call: NA; v_call: TRBV6-1; clone_size: medium-sized; j_call: TRBJ1-1; cdr3_nt: TGTGCCAGCAGTACCCATGGGACGAACACTGAAGCTTTCTTT; cdr3_aa: CASSTHGTNTEAFF
d_call: NA; v_call: TRBV20-1; clone_size: NA; j_call: TRBJ2-5; cdr3_nt: TGCAGTGCTAGGGGAGTTGTCGACGTGGAGACCCAGTACTTC; cdr3_aa: CSARGVVDVETQYF
d_call: NA; v_call: TRBV15; clone_size: many; j_call: TRBJ1-4; cdr3_nt: TGTGCCACCAGCAGGGGCTACAGGGAAACTAATGAAAAACTGTTTTTT; cdr3_aa: CATSRGYRETNEKLFF
d_call: TRBD1; v_call: TRBV20-1; clone_size: NA; j_call: TRBJ1-2; cdr3_nt: TGCAGTGCTAGAGATCCCGGGACAGGGTCCTATGGCTACACCTTC; cdr3_aa: CSARDPGTGSYGYTF
d_call: NA; v_call: TRBV12-3/TRBV12-4; clone_size: NA; j_call: TRBJ2-5; cdr3_nt: TGTGCCAGCAGTTTAGTCGCCCGTGGAGAGACCCAGTACTTC; cdr3_aa: CASSLVARGETQYF
d_call: NA; v_call: TRBV29-1; clone_size: medium-sized; j_call: TRBJ1-1; cdr3_nt: TGCAGCGTTGAAGATCTGGACACTGAAGCTTTCTTT; cdr3_aa: CSVEDLDTEAFF
d_call: TRBD2; v_call: TRBV20-1; clone_size: NA; j_call: TRBJ2-5; cdr3_nt: TGCAGTGCCCCGGGACTAGGATCCGAGACCCAGTACTTC; cdr3_aa: CSAPGLGSETQYF
d_call: TRBD1; v_call: TRBV15; clone_size: many; j_call: TRBJ1-5; cdr3_nt: TGTGCCACCAGCAGAGATTATGGAGGGGGCCGGAATCAGCCCCAGCATTTT; cdr3_aa: CATSRDYGGGRNQPQHF
d_call: TRBD2; v_call: TRBV5-6; clone_size: many; j_call: TRBJ2-1; cdr3_nt: TGTGCCAGCAGCCCGGACGGCGGGAGGTCCTACAATGAGCAGTTCTTC; cdr3_aa: CASSPDGGRSYNEQFF
d_call: NA; v_call: TRBV30; clone_size: NA; j_call: TRBJ1-2; cdr3_nt: TGTGCCTGGAGCAGGACTGTGAGTGGCTACACCTTC; cdr3_aa: CAWSRTVSGYTF
d_call: NA; v_call: TRBV24-1; clone_size: many; j_call: TRBJ2-3; cdr3_nt: TGTGCCACCAGCCCCCGCGGGAACACAGATACGCAGTATTTT; cdr3_aa: CATSPRGNTDTQYF
d_call: TRBD1; v_call: TRBV10-3; clone_size: NA; j_call: TRBJ2-6; cdr3_nt: TGTGCCATCGGACCGGGACAGGGGTACTCTGGGGCCAACGTCCTGACTTTC; cdr3_aa: CAIGPGQGYSGANVLTF
d_call: NA; v_call: TRBV15; clone_size: NA; j_call: TRBJ2-1; cdr3_nt: TGTGCCACCAGCAGAGCGACAGCAAACAATGAGCAGTTCTTC; cdr3_aa: CATSRATANNEQFF
d_call: NA; v_call: TRBV5-6; clone_size: few; j_call: TRBJ1-1; cdr3_nt: TGTGCCAGCAGCCCTGGACGTTCCACTGAAGCTTTCTTT; cdr3_aa: CASSPGRSTEAFF
d_call: TRBD1; v_call: TRBV7-2; clone_size: NA; j_call: TRBJ2-1; cdr3_nt: TGTGCCAGCAGCTTAGAACGTCCGGGGACAGGGGGCTACAATGAGCAGTTCTTC; cdr3_aa: CASSLERPGTGGYNEQFF
d_call: TRBD2; v_call: TRBV3-1; clone_size: few; j_call: TRBJ2-1; cdr3_nt: TGTGCCAGCAGCCCGGTCCTAGCGGGGGACAATGAGCAGTTCTTC; cdr3_aa: CASSPVLAGDNEQFF
d_call: TRBD2; v_call: TRBV5-5; clone_size: few; j_call: TRBJ2-7; cdr3_nt: TGTGCCAGCAGAACGGGACTATGGGACGAGCAGTACTTC; cdr3_aa: CASRTGLWDEQYF
d_call: NA; v_call: TRBV7-9; clone_size: many; j_call: TRBJ2-2; cdr3_nt: TGTGCCAGCAGCTTAATTGGACAGAACACCGGGGAGCTGTTTTTT; cdr3_aa: CASSLIGQNTGELFF
d_call: NA; v_call: TRBV10-1; clone_size: NA; j_call: TRBJ2-2; cdr3_nt: TGCGCCAGTAGAGTCACCGGGGAGCTGTTTTTT; cdr3_aa: CASRVTGELFF
d_call: NA; v_call: TRBV28; clone_size: few; j_call: TRBJ1-1; cdr3_nt: TGTGCCAGCATCTTTGGCGTGAACACTGAAGCTTTCTTT; cdr3_aa: CASIFGVNTEAFF
d_call: NA; v_call: TRBV11-2; clone_size: NA; j_call: TRBJ2-5; cdr3_nt: TGTGCCAGCAGCTCCTGGGGGGAAGAGACCCAGTACTTC; cdr3_aa: CASSSWGEETQYF
d_call: NA; v_call: TRBV6-2/TRBV6-3; clone_size: many; j_call: TRBJ1-6; cdr3_nt: TGTGCCAGCAGTTCCCTTGGACTAAATAATTCACCCCTCCACTTT; cdr3_aa: CASSSLGLNNSPLHF
d_call: NA; v_call: TRBV28; clone_size: many; j_call: TRBJ1-1; cdr3_nt: TGTGCCAGCAGGCCAACAGGGAGGACTGAAGCTTTCTTT; cdr3_aa: CASRPTGRTEAFF
d_call: NA; v_call: TRBV30; clone_size: NA; j_call: TRBJ2-5; cdr3_nt: TGTGCCTGTCACCGGTCAGGGCTTGAGACCCAGTACTTC; cdr3_aa: CACHRSGLETQYF
d_call: NA; v_call: TRBV20-1; clone_size: NA; j_call: TRBJ2-1; cdr3_nt: TGCAGTGCTGCATTAGGCACAGGGCTAAACAATGAGCAGTTCTTC; cdr3_aa: CSAALGTGLNNEQFF
d_call: TRBD2; v_call: TRBV7-2; clone_size: many; j_call: TRBJ2-1; cdr3_nt: TGTGCCAGCAGCCCTTACTTTGGGGATAGCGGGAGAGGCCACAATGAGCAGTTCTTC; cdr3_aa: CASSPYFGDSGRGHNEQFF
d_call: TRBD1; v_call: TRBV19; clone_size: medium-sized; j_call: TRBJ1-2; cdr3_nt: TGTGCCAGTAGTATAGCCGGACAGGGCGCTGGCTACACCTTC; cdr3_aa: CASSIAGQGAGYTF